Below, one T cell receptor (beta chain) is given with its context. Its antigen remains unknown. Isolated PBMCs totaled at least 7 million in each sample. The amount of total RNA extracted per sample was at least 5.5 micrograms. This sample is part of a study of blood T cells in healthy people across ages. Study-level results: PBMCs were not sorted, which prevented a conclusive comparison of naive versus antigen-experienced cells.

With a J-beta primer mix and a sample-barcoded 5' primer, a second PCR ran about 7 to 11 cycles. TCRdb re-called the 5' RACE reads through MiXCR, storing one row per CDR3 protein. The sample lists around 1.5 million distinct CDR3 sequences; around 39% were seen once. The CDR3 extends over 15 amino acids. CDR1 and CDR2 from the germline V gene are SGHDN and FVKESK. The junction had 10 bases not matched to a gene; V was cut back by 4 bases and J by 4 bases. The source of this sequence is a woman younger than 30 in good health. The chain has TRBV14 and TRBJ2-7, with 7 bases fitting TRBD1. The sequencing sample was made of blood. The CDR3 region has the DNA TGTGCCAGCAGCCCTTACCCGGACAGGCGATACGAGCAGTACTTC. This sequence encodes CASSPYPDRRYEQYF.